This TCR gamma chain was captured in a study of gamma-delta chains in newborns, infants, children. Across the study: Polyclonal expansion of innate γδ T cells after birth follows microbial exposure.

The CDR3 is 15 residues long. Per germline, CDR1 EGSTGY and CDR2 YDSYTSSV. V shed 3 bases, J shed 11 bases, and the junction held 19 bases outside the gene matches. TCRdb re-called clones from the reads using CATT. This table has roughly 660 gamma-chain clones, 5.5% to 7.5% appearing once. This clone was detected only a few times. This clone may be a read error of a much larger clone one base away. The material sequenced was blood. This sequence originates from a child who was a newborn, infant or young child, either healthy, febrile or measles-vaccinated (not recorded which). J is TRGJ1 or TRGJ2 and V is TRGV4. The CDR3 bases are TGTGCCACCTGGGATTGGCCTCGACTATTAAGGGAGAAACTCTTT. Encoded protein: CATWDWPRLLREKLF.